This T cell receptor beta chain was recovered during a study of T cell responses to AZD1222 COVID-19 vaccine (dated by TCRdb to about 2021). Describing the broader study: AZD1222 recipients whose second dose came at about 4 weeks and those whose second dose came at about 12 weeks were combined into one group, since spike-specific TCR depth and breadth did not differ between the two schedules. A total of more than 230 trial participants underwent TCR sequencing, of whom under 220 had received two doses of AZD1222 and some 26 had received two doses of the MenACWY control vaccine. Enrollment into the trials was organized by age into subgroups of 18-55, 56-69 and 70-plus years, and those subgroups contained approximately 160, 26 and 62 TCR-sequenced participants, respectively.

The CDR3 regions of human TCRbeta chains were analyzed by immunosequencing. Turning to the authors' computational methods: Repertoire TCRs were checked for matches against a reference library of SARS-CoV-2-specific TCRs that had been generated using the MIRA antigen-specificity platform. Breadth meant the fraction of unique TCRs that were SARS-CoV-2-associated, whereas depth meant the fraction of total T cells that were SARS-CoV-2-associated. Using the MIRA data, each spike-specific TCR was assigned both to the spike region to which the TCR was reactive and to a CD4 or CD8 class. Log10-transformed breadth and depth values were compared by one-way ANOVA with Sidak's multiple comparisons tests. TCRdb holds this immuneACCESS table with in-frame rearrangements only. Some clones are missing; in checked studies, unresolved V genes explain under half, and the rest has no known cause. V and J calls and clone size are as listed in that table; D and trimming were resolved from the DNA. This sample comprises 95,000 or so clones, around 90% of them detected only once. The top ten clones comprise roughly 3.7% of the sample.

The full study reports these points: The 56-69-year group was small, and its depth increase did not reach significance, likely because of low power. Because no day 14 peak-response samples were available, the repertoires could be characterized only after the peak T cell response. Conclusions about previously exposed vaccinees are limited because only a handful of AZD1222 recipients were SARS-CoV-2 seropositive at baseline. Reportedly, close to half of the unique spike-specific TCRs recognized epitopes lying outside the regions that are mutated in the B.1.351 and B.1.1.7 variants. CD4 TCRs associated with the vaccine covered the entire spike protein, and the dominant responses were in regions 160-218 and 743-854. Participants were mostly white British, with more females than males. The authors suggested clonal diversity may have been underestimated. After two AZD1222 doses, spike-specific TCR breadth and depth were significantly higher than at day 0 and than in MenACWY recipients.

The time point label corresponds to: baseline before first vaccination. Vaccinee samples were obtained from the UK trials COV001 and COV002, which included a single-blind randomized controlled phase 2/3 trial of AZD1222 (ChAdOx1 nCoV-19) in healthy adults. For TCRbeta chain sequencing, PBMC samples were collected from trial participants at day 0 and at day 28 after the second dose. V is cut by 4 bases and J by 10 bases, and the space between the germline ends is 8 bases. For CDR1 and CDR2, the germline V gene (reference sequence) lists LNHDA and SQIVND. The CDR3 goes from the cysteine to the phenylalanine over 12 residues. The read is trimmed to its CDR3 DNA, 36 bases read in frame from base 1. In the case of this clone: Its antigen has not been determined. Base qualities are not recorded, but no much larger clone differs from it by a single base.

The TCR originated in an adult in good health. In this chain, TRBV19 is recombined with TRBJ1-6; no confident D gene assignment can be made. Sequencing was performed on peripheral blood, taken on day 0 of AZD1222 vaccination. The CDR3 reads CASSKDTSPLHF. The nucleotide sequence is TGTGCCAGTAGTAAAGACACCTCACCCCTCCACTTT.